This TCR beta chain is drawn from a study of T cell changes during pregnancy in multiple sclerosis. Produced via immunoSEQ multiplex PCR; TCRdb's table is partial and in-frame only. The repertoire holds 50,000 to 65,000 clones, with around 89% as singletons. The length of the CDR3 is 16 residues. V was trimmed by 6 bases and J by 1 base, leaving 18 bases between them. The germline V gene encodes CDR1 MDHEN and CDR2 SYDVKM. Specimen: peripheral blood, collected after pregnancy. J is TRBJ2-5 and V is TRBV28, with D perhaps matching TRBD2 (6 bases). This receptor was identified in a female donor with multiple sclerosis, enrolled in a pregnancy study. The CDR3: CASSLGGRGPQETQYF. Here the CDR3 DNA reads TGTGCCAGCAGCCTGGGCGGGCGGGGACCCCAAGAGACCCAGTACTTC.